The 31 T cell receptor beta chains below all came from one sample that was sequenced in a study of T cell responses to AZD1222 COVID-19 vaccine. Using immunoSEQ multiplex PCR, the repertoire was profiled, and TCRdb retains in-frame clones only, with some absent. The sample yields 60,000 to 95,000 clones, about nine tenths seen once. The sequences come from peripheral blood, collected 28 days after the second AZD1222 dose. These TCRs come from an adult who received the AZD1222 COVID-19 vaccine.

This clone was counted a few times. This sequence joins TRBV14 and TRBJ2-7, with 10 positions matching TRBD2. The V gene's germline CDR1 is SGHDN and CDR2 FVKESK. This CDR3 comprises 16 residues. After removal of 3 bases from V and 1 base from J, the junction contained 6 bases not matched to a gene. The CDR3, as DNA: TGTGCCAGCAGCCAGGCCCTAGCGGGGGTTTCCTACGAGCAGTACTTC. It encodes CASSQALAGVSYEQYF. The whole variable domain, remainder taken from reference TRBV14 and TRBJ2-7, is EAGVTQFPSHSVIEKGQTVTLRCDPISGHDNLYWYRRVMGKEIKFLLHFVKESKQDESGMPNNRFLAERTGGTYSTLKVQPAELEDSGVYFCASSQALAGVSYEQYFGPGTRLTVT.

The CDR3 coding sequence is TGTGCCAGCAGTTTGGACAGGGGGGAAGTCAATGAGCAGTTCTTC. Translating it yields CASSLDRGEVNEQFF. This rearrangement joins TRBV7-2 to TRBJ2-1; 10 nucleotides align to TRBD1. With 6 bases clipped from V and 6 bases from J, the junction kept 8 bases outside the gene matches. The CDR3 is 15 amino acids. Germline V CDR1 and CDR2: SGHTA, FQGNSA.

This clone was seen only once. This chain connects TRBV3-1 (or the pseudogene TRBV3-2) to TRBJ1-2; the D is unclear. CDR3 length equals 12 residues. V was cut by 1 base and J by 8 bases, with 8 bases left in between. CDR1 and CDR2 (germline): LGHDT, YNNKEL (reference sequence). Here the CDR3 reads CASSQGVGGYTF. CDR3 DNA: TGTGCCAGCAGCCAAGGGGTAGGAGGCTACACCTTC.

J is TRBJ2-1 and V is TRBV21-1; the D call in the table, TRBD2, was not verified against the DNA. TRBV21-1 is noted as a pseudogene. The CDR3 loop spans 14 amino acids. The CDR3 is CASRIRLAGVGRFF. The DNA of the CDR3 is TGTGCCAGCAGGATACGACTAGCGGGGGTTGGGAGGTTCTTC.

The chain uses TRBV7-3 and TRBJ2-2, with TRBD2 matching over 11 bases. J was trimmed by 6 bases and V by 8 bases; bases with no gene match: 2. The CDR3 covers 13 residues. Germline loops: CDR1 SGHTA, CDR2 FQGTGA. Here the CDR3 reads CASGLAGPGELFF. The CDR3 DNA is TGTGCCAGCGGACTAGCGGGTCCCGGGGAGCTGTTTTTT.

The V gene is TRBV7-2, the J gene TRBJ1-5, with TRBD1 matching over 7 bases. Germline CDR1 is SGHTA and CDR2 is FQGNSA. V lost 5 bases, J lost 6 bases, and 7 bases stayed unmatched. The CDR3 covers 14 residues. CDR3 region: CASSRNRGPQPQHF. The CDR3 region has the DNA TGTGCCAGCAGCAGAAACAGGGGCCCTCAGCCCCAGCATTTT.

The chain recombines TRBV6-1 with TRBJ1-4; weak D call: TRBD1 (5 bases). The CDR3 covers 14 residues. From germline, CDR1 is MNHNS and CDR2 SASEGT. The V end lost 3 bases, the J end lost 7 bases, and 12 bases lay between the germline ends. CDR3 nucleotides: TGTGCCAGCAGTGATATAAGGGGCGGTGAAAAACTGTTTTTT. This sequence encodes CASSDIRGGEKLFF.

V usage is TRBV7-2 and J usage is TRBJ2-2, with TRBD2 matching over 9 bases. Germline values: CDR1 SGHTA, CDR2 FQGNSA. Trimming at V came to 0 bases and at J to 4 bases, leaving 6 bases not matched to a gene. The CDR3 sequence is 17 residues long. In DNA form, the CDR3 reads TGTGCCAGCAGCTTAGCGAGCGATAGCGGGAGCACCGGGGAGCTGTTTTTT. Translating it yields CASSLASDSGSTGELFF.

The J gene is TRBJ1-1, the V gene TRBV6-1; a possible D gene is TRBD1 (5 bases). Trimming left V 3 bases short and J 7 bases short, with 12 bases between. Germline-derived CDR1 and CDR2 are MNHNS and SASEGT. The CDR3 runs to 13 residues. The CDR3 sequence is CASSDVRTLEAFF. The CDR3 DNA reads TGTGCCAGCAGTGACGTGAGGACACTTGAAGCTTTCTTT.

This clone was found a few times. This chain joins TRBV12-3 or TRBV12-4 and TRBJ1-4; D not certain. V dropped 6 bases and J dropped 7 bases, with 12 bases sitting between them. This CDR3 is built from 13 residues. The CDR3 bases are TGTGCCAGCAGATTACCTACTGGTGAAAAACTGTTTTTT. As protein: CASRLPTGEKLFF.

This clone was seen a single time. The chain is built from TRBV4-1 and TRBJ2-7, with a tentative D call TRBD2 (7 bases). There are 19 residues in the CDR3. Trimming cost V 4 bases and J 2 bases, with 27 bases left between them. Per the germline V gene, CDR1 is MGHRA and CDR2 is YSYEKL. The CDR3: CASSRLGGGGVPWTYEQYF. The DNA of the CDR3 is TGCGCCAGCAGCCGCCTTGGGGGGGGCGGAGTCCCTTGGACCTACGAGCAGTACTTC.

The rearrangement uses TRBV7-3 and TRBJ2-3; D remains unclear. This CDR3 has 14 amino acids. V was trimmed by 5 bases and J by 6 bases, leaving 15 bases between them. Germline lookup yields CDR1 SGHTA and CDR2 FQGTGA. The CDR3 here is CASSDTRPLDTQYF. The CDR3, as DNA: TGTGCCAGCAGCGACACCCGTCCTTTGGATACGCAGTATTTT.

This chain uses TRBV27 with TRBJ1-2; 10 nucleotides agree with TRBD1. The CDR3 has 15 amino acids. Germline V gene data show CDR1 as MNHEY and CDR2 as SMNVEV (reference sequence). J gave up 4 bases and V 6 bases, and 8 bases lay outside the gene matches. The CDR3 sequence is CASSALRDRGYGYTF. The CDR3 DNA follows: TGTGCCAGCAGCGCATTGCGGGACAGGGGCTATGGCTACACCTTC.

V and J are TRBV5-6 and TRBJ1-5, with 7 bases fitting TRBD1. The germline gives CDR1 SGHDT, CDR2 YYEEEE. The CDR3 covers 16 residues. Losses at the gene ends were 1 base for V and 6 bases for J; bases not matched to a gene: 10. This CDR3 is CASSLSRDRVAQPQHF. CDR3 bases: TGTGCCAGCAGCTTGAGCCGGGACAGAGTAGCTCAGCCCCAGCATTTT.

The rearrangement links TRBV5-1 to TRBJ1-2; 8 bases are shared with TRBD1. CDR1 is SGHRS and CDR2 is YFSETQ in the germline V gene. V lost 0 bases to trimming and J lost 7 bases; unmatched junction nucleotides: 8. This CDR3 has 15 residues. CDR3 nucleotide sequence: TGCGCCAGCAGCTTGGAGCGTGGACAGGGAGGTGGCTACACCTTC. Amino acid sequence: CASSLERGQGGGYTF.

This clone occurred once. CDR3 bases: TGTGCCAGCAGGGGACAGGGTCCCGGGGAGCTGTTTTTT. Protein: CASRGQGPGELFF. The chain combines TRBV6-6 with TRBJ2-2; TRBD1 matches at 9 bases. Trimming took 6 bases from V and 6 from J; bases not matched to a gene: 2. Germline V gene data show CDR1 as MNHNY and CDR2 as SVGAGI (reference sequence). The CDR3 runs to 13 residues.

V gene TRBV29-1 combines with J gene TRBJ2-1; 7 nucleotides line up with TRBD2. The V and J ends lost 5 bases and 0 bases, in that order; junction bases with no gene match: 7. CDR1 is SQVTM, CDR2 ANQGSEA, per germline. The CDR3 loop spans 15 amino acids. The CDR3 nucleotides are TGCAGCGTTCACGGGGGGACGAGCTCCTACAATGAGCAGTTCTTC. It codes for CSVHGGTSSYNEQFF.

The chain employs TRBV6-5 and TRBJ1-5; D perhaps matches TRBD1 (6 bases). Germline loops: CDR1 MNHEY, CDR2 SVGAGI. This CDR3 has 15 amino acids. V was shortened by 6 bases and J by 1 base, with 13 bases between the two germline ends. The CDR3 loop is CASRPSGASNQPQHF. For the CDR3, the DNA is TGTGCCAGCAGGCCGTCAGGGGCGAGCAATCAGCCCCAGCATTTT.

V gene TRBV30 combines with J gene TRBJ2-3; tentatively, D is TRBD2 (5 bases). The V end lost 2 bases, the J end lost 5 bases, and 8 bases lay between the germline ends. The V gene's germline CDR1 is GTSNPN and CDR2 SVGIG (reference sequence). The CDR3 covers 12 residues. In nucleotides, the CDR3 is TGTGCCTGGAGTACGGGGATAGATACGCAGTATTTT. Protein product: CAWSTGIDTQYF.

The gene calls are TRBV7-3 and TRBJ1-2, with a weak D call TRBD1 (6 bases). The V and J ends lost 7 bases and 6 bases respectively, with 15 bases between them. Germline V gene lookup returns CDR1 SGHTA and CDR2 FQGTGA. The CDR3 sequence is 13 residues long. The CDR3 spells CASTSGGADGYTF. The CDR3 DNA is TGTGCCAGCACCAGTGGGGGGGCAGATGGCTACACCTTC.

This CDR3 reads CASSQGHGEGGYTF. CDR3 nucleotide sequence: TGCGCCAGCAGCCAAGGACACGGAGAAGGAGGCTACACCTTC. The V call is TRBV4-3, the J call TRBJ1-2; no reliable D call. The CDR3 is 14 amino acids. From germline, CDR1 is LGHNA and CDR2 YSLEER. V lost 1 base and J lost 8, with 14 bases in between.

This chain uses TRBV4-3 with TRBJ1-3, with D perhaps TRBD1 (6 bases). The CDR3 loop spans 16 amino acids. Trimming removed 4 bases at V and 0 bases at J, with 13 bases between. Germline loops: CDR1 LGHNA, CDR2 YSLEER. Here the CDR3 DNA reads TGCGCCAGCAGCCCGGGGGGACACAACTCTGGAAACACCATATATTTT. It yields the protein CASSPGGHNSGNTIYF.

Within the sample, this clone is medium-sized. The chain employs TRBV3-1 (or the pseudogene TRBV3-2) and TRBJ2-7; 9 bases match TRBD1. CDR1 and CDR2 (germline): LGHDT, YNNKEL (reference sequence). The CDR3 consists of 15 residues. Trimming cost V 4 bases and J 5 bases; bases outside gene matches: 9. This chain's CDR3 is CASSLGTGWLDEQYF. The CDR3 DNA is TGTGCCAGCAGCCTCGGGACAGGGTGGCTGGACGAGCAGTACTTC.

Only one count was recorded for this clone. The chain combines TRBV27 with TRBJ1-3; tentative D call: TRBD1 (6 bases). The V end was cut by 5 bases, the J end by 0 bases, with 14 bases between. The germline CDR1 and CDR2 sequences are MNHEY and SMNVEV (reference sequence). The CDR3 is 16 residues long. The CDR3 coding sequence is TGTGCCAGCAGTCCCAACAGGGTAGTCTCTGGAAACACCATATATTTT. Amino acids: CASSPNRVVSGNTIYF.

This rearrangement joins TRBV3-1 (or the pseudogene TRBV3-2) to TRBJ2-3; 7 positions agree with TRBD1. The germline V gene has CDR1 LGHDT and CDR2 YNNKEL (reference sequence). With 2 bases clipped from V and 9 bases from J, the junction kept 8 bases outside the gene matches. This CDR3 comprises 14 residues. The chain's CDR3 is CASSQSSTGETQYF. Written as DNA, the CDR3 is TGTGCCAGCAGCCAAAGCTCAACAGGGGAAACGCAGTATTTT.

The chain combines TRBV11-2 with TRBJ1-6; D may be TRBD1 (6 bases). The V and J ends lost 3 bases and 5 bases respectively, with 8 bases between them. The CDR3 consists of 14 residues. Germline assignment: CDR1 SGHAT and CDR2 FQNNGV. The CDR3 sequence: CASSFSGDNSPLHF. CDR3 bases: TGTGCCAGCAGCTTTTCAGGGGATAATTCACCCCTCCACTTT. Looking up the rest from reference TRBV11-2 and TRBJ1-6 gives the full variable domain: EAGVAQSPRYKIIEKRQSVAFWCNPISGHATLYWYQQILGQGPKLLIQFQNNGVVDDSQLPKDRFSAERLKGVDSTLKIQPAKLEDSAVYLCASSFSGDNSPLHFGNGTRLTVT.

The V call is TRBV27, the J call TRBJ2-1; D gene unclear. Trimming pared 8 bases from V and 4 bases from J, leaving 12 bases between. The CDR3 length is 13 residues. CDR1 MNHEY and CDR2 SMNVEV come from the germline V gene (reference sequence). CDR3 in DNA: TGTGCCAGCGCCATCGGGCTATACAATGAGCAGTTCTTC. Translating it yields CASAIGLYNEQFF.

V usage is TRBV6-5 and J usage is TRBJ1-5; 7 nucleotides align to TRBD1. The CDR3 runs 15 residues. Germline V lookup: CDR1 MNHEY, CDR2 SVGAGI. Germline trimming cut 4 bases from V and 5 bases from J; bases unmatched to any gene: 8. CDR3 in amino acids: CASSFATGAHQPQHF. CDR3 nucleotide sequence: TGTGCCAGCAGTTTCGCTACAGGGGCGCATCAGCCCCAGCATTTT.

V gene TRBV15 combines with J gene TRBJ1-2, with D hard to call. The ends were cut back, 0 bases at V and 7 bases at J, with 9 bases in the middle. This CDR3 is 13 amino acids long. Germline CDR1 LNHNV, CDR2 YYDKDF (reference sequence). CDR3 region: CATSRDRALGYTF. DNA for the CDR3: TGTGCCACCAGCAGAGATAGGGCGCTTGGCTACACCTTC.

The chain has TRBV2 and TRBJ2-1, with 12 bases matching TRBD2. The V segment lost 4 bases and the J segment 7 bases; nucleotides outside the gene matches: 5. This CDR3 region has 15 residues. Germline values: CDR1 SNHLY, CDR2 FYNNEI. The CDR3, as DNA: TGTGCCAGCAGTGTGCTAGCGGGGGGGCTAAATGAGCAGTTCTTC. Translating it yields CASSVLAGGLNEQFF.

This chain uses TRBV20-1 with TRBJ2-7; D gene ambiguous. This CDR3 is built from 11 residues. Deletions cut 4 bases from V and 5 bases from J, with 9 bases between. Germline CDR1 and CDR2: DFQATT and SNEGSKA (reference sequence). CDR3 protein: CSAIPMDEQYF. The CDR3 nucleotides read TGCAGTGCTATTCCCATGGACGAGCAGTACTTC.